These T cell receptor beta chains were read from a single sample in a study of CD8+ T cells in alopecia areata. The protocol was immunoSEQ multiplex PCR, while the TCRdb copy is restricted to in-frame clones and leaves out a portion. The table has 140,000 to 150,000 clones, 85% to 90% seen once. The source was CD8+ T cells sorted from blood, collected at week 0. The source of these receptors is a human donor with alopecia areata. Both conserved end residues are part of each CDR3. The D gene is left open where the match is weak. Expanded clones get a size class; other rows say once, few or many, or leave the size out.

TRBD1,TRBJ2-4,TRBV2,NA,CASWTGSIQYF,TGTGCCAGTTGGACAGGGAGCATTCAGTACTTC
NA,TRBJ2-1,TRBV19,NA,CASTKQVSPYNEQFF,TGTGCCAGTACCAAACAGGTGTCCCCGTACAATGAGCAGTTCTTC
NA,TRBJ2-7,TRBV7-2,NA,CASSPTGVEQYF,TGTGCCAGCAGTCCCACCGGGGTCGAGCAGTACTTC
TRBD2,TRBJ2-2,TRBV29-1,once,CSVPGGRTGELFF,TGCAGCGTTCCGGGGGGGCGGACCGGGGAGCTGTTTTTT
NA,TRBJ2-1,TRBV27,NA,CAGTEGSYNEQFF,TGTGCCGGTACCGAGGGGTCCTACAATGAGCAGTTCTTC
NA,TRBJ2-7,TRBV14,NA,CASSHFGQSYEQYF,TGTGCCAGCAGCCACTTCGGACAGAGCTACGAGCAGTACTTC
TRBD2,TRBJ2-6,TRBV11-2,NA,CASSLGWEGTGANVLTF,TGTGCCAGCAGCTTAGGTTGGGAGGGTACTGGGGCCAACGTCCTGACTTTC
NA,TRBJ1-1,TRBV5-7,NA,CASTLHFNTEAFF,TGTGCCAGCACCTTGCATTTTAACACTGAAGCTTTCTTT
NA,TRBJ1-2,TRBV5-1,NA,CASSLAGSHYGYTF,TGCGCCAGCAGCTTGGCCGGCAGCCACTATGGCTACACCTTC
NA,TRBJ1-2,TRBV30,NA,CAWSIGPYLANYGYTF,TGTGCCTGGAGTATTGGCCCTTATCTTGCAAACTATGGCTACACCTTC
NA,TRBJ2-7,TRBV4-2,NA,CASSQGAGSDEQYF,TGTGCCAGCAGCCAAGGGGCGGGGTCGGACGAGCAGTACTTC
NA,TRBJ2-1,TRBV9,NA,CASSVWDFYNEQFF,TGTGCCAGCAGCGTATGGGACTTCTACAATGAGCAGTTCTTC
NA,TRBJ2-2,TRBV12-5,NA,CASGLPTGLNTGELFF,TGTGCTAGTGGTTTGCCTACGGGCCTCAACACCGGGGAGCTGTTTTTT
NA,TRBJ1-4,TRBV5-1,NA,CASSLGNKGVTNEKLFF,TGCGCCAGCAGCCTGGGAAACAAGGGTGTAACTAATGAAAAACTGTTTTTT
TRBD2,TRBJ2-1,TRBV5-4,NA,CASRPRLAIDEQFF,TGTGCCAGCAGGCCTAGACTAGCTATCGATGAGCAGTTCTTC
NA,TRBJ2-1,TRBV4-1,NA,CASSQEINEQFF,TGCGCCAGCAGCCAGGAGATTAATGAGCAGTTCTTC
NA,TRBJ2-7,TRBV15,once,CATSGQDGSRYEQYF,TGTGCCACCAGCGGACAAGACGGATCCCGATACGAGCAGTACTTC
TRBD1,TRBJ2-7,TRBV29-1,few,CSVGQDTYEQYF,TGCAGCGTGGGACAGGACACCTACGAGCAGTACTTC
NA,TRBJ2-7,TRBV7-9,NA,CASSLDYTYEQYF,TGTGCCAGCAGCTTAGATTATACCTACGAGCAGTACTTC
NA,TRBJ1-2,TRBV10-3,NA,CAISEWVGYTF,TGTGCCATCAGTGAGTGGGTTGGCTACACCTTC
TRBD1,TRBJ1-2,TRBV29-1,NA,CSVVAGGHGYTF,TGCAGCGTTGTGGCAGGGGGACATGGCTACACCTTC
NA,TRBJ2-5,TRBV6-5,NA,CASSSDYQETQYF,TGTGCCAGCAGTTCGGACTACCAAGAGACCCAGTACTTC
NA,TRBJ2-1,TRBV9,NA,CASSVGSDYNEQFF,TGTGCCAGCAGCGTCGGGAGCGACTACAATGAGCAGTTCTTC
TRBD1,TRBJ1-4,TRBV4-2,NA,CASNHDRVDGEKLFF,TGTGCCAGCAACCACGACAGGGTGGATGGCGAAAAACTGTTTTTT
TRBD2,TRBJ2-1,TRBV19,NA,CASQWGGRAGNEQFF,TGTGCCTCCCAATGGGGCGGGAGGGCCGGAAATGAGCAGTTCTTC
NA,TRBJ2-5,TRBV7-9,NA,CASSSLLGSQETQYF,TGTGCCAGCAGCTCTCTCCTAGGCAGTCAAGAGACCCAGTACTTC
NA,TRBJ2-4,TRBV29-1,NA,CSVVDTGRRNIQYF,TGCAGCGTCGTTGATACAGGGAGAAGAAACATTCAGTACTTC
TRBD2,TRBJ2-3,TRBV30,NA,CAWEDRLGVAGITDTQYF,TGTGCCTGGGAAGATCGTCTCGGGGTAGCGGGAATCACAGATACGCAGTATTTT
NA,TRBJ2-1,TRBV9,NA,CASSVALNSALTDEQFF,TGTGCCAGCAGCGTAGCTTTAAACTCCGCGTTGACGGATGAGCAGTTCTTC
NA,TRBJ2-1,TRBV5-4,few,CASSLESSYNEQFF,TGTGCCAGCAGCTTGGAGAGCTCCTACAATGAGCAGTTCTTC
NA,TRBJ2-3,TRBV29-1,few,CSVVGFGVADTQYF,TGCAGCGTTGTTGGGTTCGGGGTTGCGGATACGCAGTATTTT
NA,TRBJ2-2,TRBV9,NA,CASSVEAARTGELFF,TGTGCCAGCAGCGTAGAGGCAGCTCGGACCGGGGAGCTGTTTTTT
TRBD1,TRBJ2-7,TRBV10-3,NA,CAISRLPGQSSYEQYF,TGTGCCATCAGTCGTCTTCCGGGACAGAGCTCCTACGAGCAGTACTTC
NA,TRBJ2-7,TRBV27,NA,CASSLSSTGQGNEQYF,TGTGCCAGCAGTTTATCGTCTACGGGGCAGGGCAACGAGCAGTACTTC
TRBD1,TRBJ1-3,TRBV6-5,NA,CASSYSGTGDTIYF,TGTGCCAGCAGTTATTCCGGGACAGGGGACACCATATATTTT
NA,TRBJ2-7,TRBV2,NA,CASSEGGTDSYEQYF,TGTGCCAGCAGTGAAGGCGGTACCGACTCCTACGAGCAGTACTTC
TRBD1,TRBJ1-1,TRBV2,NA,CAIDRGLRDTEAFF,TGTGCCATTGACAGGGGGTTAAGGGACACTGAAGCTTTCTTT
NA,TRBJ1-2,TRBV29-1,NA,CSVEAGDNYGYTF,TGCAGCGTTGAAGCCGGGGATAACTATGGCTACACCTTC
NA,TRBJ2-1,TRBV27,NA,CASSRSDPSYNEQFF,TGTGCCAGCAGTAGATCGGACCCATCCTACAATGAGCAGTTCTTC
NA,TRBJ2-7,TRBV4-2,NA,CAGSQEGRGRYEQYF,TGTGCCGGCAGCCAAGAAGGAAGGGGGAGGTACGAGCAGTACTTC
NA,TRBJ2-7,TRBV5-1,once,CASSSRGPGTYEQYF,TGCGCCAGCAGCTCAAGGGGACCGGGTACCTACGAGCAGTACTTC
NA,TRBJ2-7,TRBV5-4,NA,CASSLQGGNEQYF,TGTGCCAGCAGCTTACAGGGAGGTAACGAGCAGTACTTC
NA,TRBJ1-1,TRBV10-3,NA,CAISELGGPNTEAFF,TGTGCCATCAGTGAATTGGGGGGACCGAACACTGAAGCTTTCTTT
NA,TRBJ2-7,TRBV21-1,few,CAIKAPSSRNRDRSSYEQYF,TGTGCCATTAAGGCCCCTTCCAGCCGAAACCGGGACAGGAGCTCCTACGAGCAGTACTTC
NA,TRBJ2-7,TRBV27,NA,CASSLTVSYEQYF,TGTGCCAGCAGCCTGACAGTTTCCTACGAGCAGTACTTC
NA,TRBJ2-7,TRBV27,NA,CASSSGTGGYEQYF,TGTGCCAGCAGTTCGGGGACTGGGGGATACGAGCAGTACTTC
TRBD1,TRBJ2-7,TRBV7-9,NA,CASSFQGAYEQYF,TGTGCCAGCAGCTTTCAGGGGGCCTACGAGCAGTACTTC
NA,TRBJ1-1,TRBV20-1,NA,CSAIDGDEAFF,TGCAGTGCTATCGACGGCGATGAAGCTTTCTTT
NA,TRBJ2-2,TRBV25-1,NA,CASTPAKGGNTGELFF,TGTGCCAGCACCCCAGCGAAAGGGGGGAACACCGGGGAGCTGTTTTTT
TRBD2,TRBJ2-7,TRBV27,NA,CASSSGLADEQYF,TGTGCCAGCAGTTCGGGACTAGCGGACGAGCAGTACTTC
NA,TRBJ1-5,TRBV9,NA,CASSGGHANQPQHF,TGTGCCAGCAGCGGGGGGCATGCCAATCAGCCCCAGCATTTT
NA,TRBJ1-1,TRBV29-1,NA,CSVEDWLGTEAFF,TGCAGCGTTGAAGATTGGCTGGGCACTGAAGCTTTCTTT
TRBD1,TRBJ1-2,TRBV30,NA,CAWSGRGLNYGYTF,TGTGCCTGGAGTGGTAGGGGGCTAAACTATGGCTACACCTTC
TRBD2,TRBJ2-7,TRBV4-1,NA,CASSQDPYRLAGGPYEQYF,TGCGCCAGCAGCCAAGATCCGTATCGACTAGCGGGAGGGCCCTACGAGCAGTACTTC
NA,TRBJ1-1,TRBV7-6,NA,CASSLPGGNAMNTEAFF,TGTGCCAGCAGCTTACCGGGGGGAAATGCCATGAACACTGAAGCTTTCTTT
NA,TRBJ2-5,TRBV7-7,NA,CASSDFKGTQYF,TGTGCTAGCAGCGACTTTAAAGGGACCCAGTACTTC
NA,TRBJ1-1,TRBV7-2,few,CASSFWQDEAFF,TGTGCCAGCAGCTTTTGGCAAGACGAAGCTTTCTTT
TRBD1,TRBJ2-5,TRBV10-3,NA,CAISESFVQGAGETQYF,TGTGCCATCAGTGAGTCTTTTGTGCAGGGGGCAGGAGAGACCCAGTACTTC
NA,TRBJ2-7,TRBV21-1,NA,CASSKDTENSYEQYF,TGTGCCAGCAGCAAGGACACGGAGAACTCCTACGAGCAGTACTTC